The 9 T cell receptor beta chains listed next were all sequenced from one sample in a study of beta chain features in type 1 diabetes. Expressed TCRB transcripts were sequenced, since all the RNA that had been isolated was reverse transcribed. TCRdb's copy holds only in-frame clones and misses some; the assay was immunoSEQ multiplex PCR. The repertoire includes 300,000 to 350,000 clones, 9.3% of them detected once, and 1% sits in the top ten. Study results and limitations: Moderate yet significant TCRB CDR3 shortening was seen in Type 1 diabetes patients in all four CD4+ subsets.

Antigen specificity for these receptors is unknown. The specimen sequenced was central memory CD4+ T cells from blood. The receptors stem from a man under 40 with type 1 diabetes.

There are a few counts of this clone. This rearrangement joins TRBV6-6 to TRBJ1-3; TRBD1 aligns across 8 bases. This CDR3 region has 14 residues. Trimming cost V 7 bases and J 6 bases; bases outside gene matches: 8. The V gene's germline CDR1 is MNHNY and CDR2 SVGAGI (reference sequence). The DNA of the CDR3 is TGTGCCAGCATAACACAGGGGGTAGCAAACACCATATATTTT. Encoded protein: CASITQGVANTIYF.

This clone was counted only a few times. The chain carries TRBV6-5 and TRBJ2-7, with a tentative D call TRBD2 (7 bases). CDR3 size: 15 residues. The germline V and J ends were trimmed by 6 bases and 2 bases, with 17 bases remaining between them. Germline lookup yields CDR1 MNHEY and CDR2 SVGAGI. The chain's CDR3 is CASRRGGQVAYEQYF. As DNA, the CDR3 is TGTGCCAGCAGAAGGGGGGGCCAGGTCGCCTACGAGCAGTACTTC.

The sample holds many counts of this clone. The genes are TRBV7-9 and TRBJ2-3, with 8 bases that match TRBD1. Germline loops: CDR1 SEHNR, CDR2 FQNEAQ (reference sequence). The CDR3 totals 15 residues. J gave up 2 bases and V 3 bases, and 4 bases lay outside the gene matches. The CDR3 protein is CASSFRQGNTDTQYF. For the CDR3, the DNA is TGTGCCAGCAGCTTTAGACAGGGGAACACAGATACGCAGTATTTT.

The rearrangement joins TRBV11-2 to TRBJ1-6, with 7 positions matching TRBD1. The junction had 8 bases not matched to a gene; V was cut back by 5 bases and J by 10 bases. Germline-derived CDR1 and CDR2 are SGHAT and FQNNGV. The CDR3 has 14 amino acids. The CDR3 coding sequence is TGTGCCAGCAGCCCAACAGGGGAACGGTCACCCCTCCACTTT. This sequence encodes CASSPTGERSPLHF.

This clone was detected ten times or more. The chain recombines TRBV18 with TRBJ1-3; D possibly corresponds to TRBD1 (6 bases). Germline CDR1 and CDR2: KGHSH and LQKENI. Trimming shortened V by 3 bases and J by 14 bases, and 20 bases separated the two germline ends. The CDR3 length is 14 residues. This CDR3 reads CASSPMDSGIWLYF. CDR3 in DNA: TGTGCCAGCTCACCGATGGACAGTGGGATATGGTTATATTTT.

This chain uses TRBV7-9 with TRBJ2-3; D is unresolved. CDR3 length: 16 amino acids. The germline V gene encodes CDR1 SEHNR and CDR2 FQNEAQ (reference sequence). V lost 2 bases and J lost 1, with 13 bases in between. Written as DNA, the CDR3 is TGTGCCAGCAGCTTACTGGTGGGCAGCCGCACAGATACGCAGTATTTT. This sequence encodes CASSLLVGSRTDTQYF.

The chain is built from TRBV19 and TRBJ1-6, with a tentative D call TRBD1 (6 bases). Germline V gene lookup returns CDR1 LNHDA and CDR2 SQIVND (reference sequence). Trimming left V 3 bases short and J 10 bases short, with 16 bases between. The CDR3 runs 15 residues. CDR3 sequence reads: CASSISPGGLSPLHF. DNA for the CDR3: TGTGCCAGTAGTATTTCGCCGGGGGGGCTATCACCCCTCCACTTT.

This clone was observed a few times. The chain links TRBV10-1 to TRBJ2-3; D call uncertain. The V gene's germline CDR1 is WNHNN and CDR2 SYGVQD (reference sequence). Trimming removed 4 bases from V and 3 bases from J, with 8 bases in between. CDR3 length equals 13 residues. The CDR3 region has the DNA TGCGCCAGCAGTGTTAAAATTACAGATACGCAGTATTTT. This sequence encodes CASSVKITDTQYF.

This clone was counted between two and nine times. The chain has TRBV6-5 and TRBJ1-2, with 9 nucleotides matching TRBD1. CDR3 length: 14 residues. With V trimmed by 5 bases and J by 9 bases, 10 bases remained unmatched. Germline V gives CDR1 MNHEY, CDR2 SVGAGI. For the CDR3, the DNA is TGTGCCAGCAGTCGGACTCGGACAGGGGAGAGCTACACCTTC. This translates into CASSRTRTGESYTF.